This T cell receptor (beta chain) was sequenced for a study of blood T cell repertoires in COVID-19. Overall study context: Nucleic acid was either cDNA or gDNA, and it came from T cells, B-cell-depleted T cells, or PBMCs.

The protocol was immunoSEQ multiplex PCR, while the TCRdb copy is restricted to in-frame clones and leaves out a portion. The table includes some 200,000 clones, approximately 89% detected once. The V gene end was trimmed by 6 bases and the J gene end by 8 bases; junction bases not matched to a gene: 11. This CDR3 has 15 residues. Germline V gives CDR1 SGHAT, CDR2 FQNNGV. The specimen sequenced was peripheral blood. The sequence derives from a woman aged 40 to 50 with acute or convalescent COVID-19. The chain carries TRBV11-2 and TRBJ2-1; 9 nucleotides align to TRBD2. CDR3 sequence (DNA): TGTGCCAGCAGACATATTGGGACTAGCACATATGAGCAGTTCTTC. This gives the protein CASRHIGTSTYEQFF.